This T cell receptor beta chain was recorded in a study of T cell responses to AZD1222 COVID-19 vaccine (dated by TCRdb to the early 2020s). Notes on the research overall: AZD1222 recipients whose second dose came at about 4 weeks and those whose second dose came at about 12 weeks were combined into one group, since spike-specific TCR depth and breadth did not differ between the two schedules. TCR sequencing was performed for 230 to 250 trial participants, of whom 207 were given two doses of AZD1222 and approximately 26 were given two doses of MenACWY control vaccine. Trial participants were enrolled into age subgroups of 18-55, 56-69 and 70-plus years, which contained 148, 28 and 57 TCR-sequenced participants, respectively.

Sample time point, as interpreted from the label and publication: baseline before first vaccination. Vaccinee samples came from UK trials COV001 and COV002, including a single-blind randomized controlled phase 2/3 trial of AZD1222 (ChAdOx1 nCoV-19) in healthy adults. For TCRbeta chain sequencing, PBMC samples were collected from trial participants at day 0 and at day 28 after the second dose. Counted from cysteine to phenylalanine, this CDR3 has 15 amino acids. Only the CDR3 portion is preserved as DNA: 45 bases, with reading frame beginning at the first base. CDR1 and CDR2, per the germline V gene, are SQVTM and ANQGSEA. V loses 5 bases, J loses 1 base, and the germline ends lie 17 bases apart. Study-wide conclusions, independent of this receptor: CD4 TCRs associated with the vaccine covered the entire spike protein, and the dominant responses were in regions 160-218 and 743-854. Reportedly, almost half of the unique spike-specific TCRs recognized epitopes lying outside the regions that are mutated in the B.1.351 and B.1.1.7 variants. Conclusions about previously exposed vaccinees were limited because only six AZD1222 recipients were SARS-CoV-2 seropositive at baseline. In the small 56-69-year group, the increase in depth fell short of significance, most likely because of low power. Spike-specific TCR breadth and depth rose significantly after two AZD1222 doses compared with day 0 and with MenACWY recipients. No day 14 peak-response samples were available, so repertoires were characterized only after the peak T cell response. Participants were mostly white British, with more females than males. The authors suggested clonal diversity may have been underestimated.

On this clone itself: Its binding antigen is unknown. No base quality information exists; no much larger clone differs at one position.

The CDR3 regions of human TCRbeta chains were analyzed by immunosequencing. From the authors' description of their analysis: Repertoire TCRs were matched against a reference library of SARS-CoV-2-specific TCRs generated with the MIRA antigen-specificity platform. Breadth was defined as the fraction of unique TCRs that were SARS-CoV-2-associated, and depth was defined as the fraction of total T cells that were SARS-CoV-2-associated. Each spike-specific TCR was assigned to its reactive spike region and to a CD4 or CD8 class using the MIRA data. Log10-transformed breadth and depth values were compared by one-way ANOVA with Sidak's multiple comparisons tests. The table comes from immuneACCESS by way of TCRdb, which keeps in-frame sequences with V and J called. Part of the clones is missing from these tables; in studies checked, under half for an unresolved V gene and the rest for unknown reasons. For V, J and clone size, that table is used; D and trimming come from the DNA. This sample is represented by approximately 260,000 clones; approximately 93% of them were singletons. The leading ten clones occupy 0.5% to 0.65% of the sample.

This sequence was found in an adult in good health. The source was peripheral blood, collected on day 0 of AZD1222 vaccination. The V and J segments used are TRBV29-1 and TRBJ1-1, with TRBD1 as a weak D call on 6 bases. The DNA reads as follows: TGCAGCGTTACTCCCATGACAGGCGCGAACACTGAAGCTTTCTTT. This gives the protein CSVTPMTGANTEAFF.